These 32 T cell receptor beta chains came from one sample sequenced in a study of cytomegalovirus exposure and HLA in healthy donors. With 60 Vbeta and 13 Jbeta primers, the PCR was carried out. TCRdb's table, derived via immunoSEQ multiplex PCR, lists solely in-frame clones and lacks some. The sample has 100,000 to 120,000 clones, less than 85% seen once; the top ten hold 13%. Sequenced input: PBMCs. These receptors were collected from a man in his thirties or forties in good health and CMV-seropositive.

The chain has TRBV12-1 and TRBJ2-5; the D segment call TRBD2 is taken from the table without a DNA check. TRBV12-1 is marked as a pseudogene. CDR3 length: 14 amino acids. CDR3 loop: CTQRGGGYQETQYF. CDR3 coding DNA: TGTACCCAGAGAGGGGGGGGGTACCAAGAGACCCAGTACTTC.

The chain uses TRBV11-2 and TRBJ1-1, with TRBD1 matching over 8 bases. The CDR3 is 16 residues long. V trimming: 2 bases; J trimming: 3 bases; junction bases outside the gene matches: 8. The germline V gene encodes CDR1 SGHAT and CDR2 FQNNGV. The CDR3 DNA reads as TGTGCCAGCAGCTTAACAGGGGGAAGGTGGGACACTGAAGCTTTCTTT. Residues: CASSLTGGRWDTEAFF.

The CDR3 is CASRNAEGGLRNNEQFF. The CDR3 nucleotides are TGTGCAAGTCGCAACGCAGAGGGCGGACTACGTAACAATGAGCAGTTCTTC. The J gene is TRBJ2-1, the V gene TRBV12-2; the table's D call TRBD2 went unverified against the DNA. TRBV12-2 is tagged as a pseudogene. The CDR3 covers 17 residues.

This chain uses TRBV27 with TRBJ1-1, with 7 bases identical to TRBD1. The junction had 6 bases not matched to a gene; V was cut back by 2 bases and J by 9 bases. The CDR3 consists of 13 residues. From germline, CDR1 is MNHEY and CDR2 SMNVEV (reference sequence). In nucleotides, the CDR3 is TGTGCCAGCAGTTTAAACTCGGACAGGAAAGCTTTCTTT. Its translation: CASSLNSDRKAFF.

The V gene is TRBV7-6, the J gene TRBJ2-5; 12 bases agree with TRBD2. Germline values: CDR1 SGHVS, CDR2 FNYEAQ. Trimming took 6 bases from V and 5 from J; bases not matched to a gene: 7. This CDR3 is built from 15 residues. The CDR3 DNA is TGTGCCAGCAGGGGAAGACTAGCGGGGGAGGAGACCCAGTACTTC. Translation gives CASRGRLAGEETQYF.

This chain connects TRBV21-1 to TRBJ1-2; the D segment call TRBD1 is taken from the table without a DNA check. TRBV21-1 is labeled a pseudogene. This CDR3 contains 12 residues. The CDR3 DNA is TGTGCCAGCAGCGGGGCCAACTATGGCTACACCTTC. Translation: CASSGANYGYTF.

The chain joins TRBV28 to TRBJ2-1; a possible D gene is TRBD1 (5 bases). Trimming removed 8 bases at V and 0 bases at J, with 14 bases between. Germline V gene sequence: CDR1 MDHEN, CDR2 SYDVKM. The CDR3 extends over 15 amino acids. CDR3 sequence reads: CASRKPTVSYNEQFF. CDR3 in DNA: TGTGCCAGCCGAAAGCCGACAGTCTCCTACAATGAGCAGTTCTTC.

The chain couples TRBV9 to TRBJ2-2, with 9 bases aligning to TRBD2. Germline CDR1 SGDLS, CDR2 YYNGEE. This CDR3 spans 17 amino acids. The junction had 12 bases not matched to a gene; V was cut back by 2 bases and J by 7 bases. The CDR3 DNA reads TGTGCCAGCAGCGTCGAGGGGCGGGGGGGCCCCGGCGGGGAGCTGTTTTTT. Residues: CASSVEGRGGPGGELFF.

The chain recombines TRBV27 with TRBJ1-6, with D tentatively TRBD1 (6 bases). Germline values: CDR1 MNHEY, CDR2 SMNVEV (reference sequence). Between the trimmed V and J ends, which lost 5 bases and 10 bases, there was a span of 15 bases. The CDR3 contains 14 residues. CDR3 in amino acids: CASSEQGGRSPLHF. CDR3 nucleotides: TGTGCCAGCAGTGAACAGGGAGGGCGATCACCCCTCCACTTT.

This clone was observed a handful of times. The chain is built from TRBV9 and TRBJ2-1, with 7 bases aligning to TRBD1. V shed 3 bases, J shed 4 bases, and the junction held 10 bases outside the gene matches. This CDR3 contains 16 residues. The germline V gene has CDR1 SGDLS and CDR2 YYNGEE. The CDR3 spells CASSALGDRPYNEQFF. CDR3 coding DNA: TGTGCCAGCAGCGCCCTGGGGGACAGACCTTACAATGAGCAGTTCTTC.

This clone was found a few times. The rearrangement uses TRBV5-4 and TRBJ1-6; no clear D. The CDR3 contains 17 residues. Germline CDR1 SGHNT, CDR2 YYREEE (reference sequence). The V end lost 0 bases, the J end lost 0 bases, and 10 bases lay between the germline ends. The CDR3 loop is CASSLAPSSSYNSPLHF. In nucleotides, the CDR3 is TGTGCCAGCAGCTTGGCCCCGTCGAGCTCCTATAATTCACCCCTCCACTTT.

The J gene is TRBJ1-2, the V gene TRBV7-9, with TRBD1 identical over 11 bases. This CDR3 is 18 amino acids long. V gave up 5 bases and J gave up 1 base; unmatched junction bases: 12. Germline CDR1 and CDR2: SEHNR and FQNEAQ (reference sequence). CDR3 sequence (DNA): TGTGCCAGCAGCGTCCGGGACAGGGGGTCCCCCCTTAACTATGGCTACACCTTC. Its protein is CASSVRDRGSPLNYGYTF.

In its sample, this clone was seen a few times. V and J are TRBV5-4 and TRBJ1-1; D gene uncertain. V lost 4 bases and J 8 bases, leaving 12 bases between the germline ends. Germline CDR1 and CDR2: SGHNT and YYREEE (reference sequence). The CDR3 contains 12 residues. The DNA of the CDR3 is TGTGCCAGCAGCACTTGGGGAGGAGAAGCTTTCTTT. Its protein is CASSTWGGEAFF. Full variable domain (remainder filled in from reference TRBV5-4 and TRBJ1-1): ETGVTQSPTHLIKTRGQQVTLRCSSQSGHNTVSWYQQALGQGPQFIFQYYREEENGRGNFPPRFSGLQFPNYSSELNVNALELDDSALYLCASSTWGGEAFFGQGTRLTVV.

This chain connects TRBV2 to TRBJ2-5, with 7 bases that match TRBD1. This CDR3 has 15 residues. Germline V gene data show CDR1 as SNHLY and CDR2 as FYNNEI. Trimming removed 7 bases from V and 1 base from J; junction bases left unmatched: 9. CDR3 DNA: TGTGCCAGCAACCGGGAACAGGGGCCCCAAGAGACCCAGTACTTC. Translating it yields CASNREQGPQETQYF.

The J gene is TRBJ2-1, the V gene TRBV9; TRBD2 might be the D (5 bases). Deletions cut 2 bases from V and 8 bases from J, with 11 bases between. Germline CDR1 reads SGDLS; CDR2 reads YYNGEE. The CDR3 spans 13 residues. The CDR3 here is CASSVSLGDEQFF. CDR3 in DNA: TGTGCCAGCAGCGTCTCGTTGGGAGATGAGCAGTTCTTC.

The chain joins TRBV30 to TRBJ1-2; maybe TRBD1 (6 bases). CDR1 is GTSNPN, CDR2 SVGIG, per germline (reference sequence). The CDR3 consists of 13 residues. Trimming shortened V by 8 bases and J by 6 bases, and 19 bases separated the two germline ends. The CDR3 sequence is CARLAGGGDGYTF. The CDR3 bases are TGTGCCAGGCTAGCGGGCGGGGGCGATGGCTACACCTTC. The whole variable domain, filled in from reference TRBV30 and TRBJ1-2, reads SQTIHQWPATLVQPVGSPLSLECTVEGTSNPNLYWYRQAAGRGLQLLFYSVGIGQISSEVPQNLSASRPQDRQFILSSKKLLLSDSGFYLCARLAGGGDGYTFGSGTRLTVV.

The chain carries TRBV9 and TRBJ2-2, with a possible D match to TRBD1 (6 bases). The CDR3 runs 19 residues. The V end was cut by 3 bases, the J end by 0 bases, with 21 bases between. Germline values: CDR1 SGDLS, CDR2 YYNGEE. The CDR3 region has the DNA TGTGCCAGCAGCGGACGCCCGGGACACCCGTATCCGAACACCGGGGAGCTGTTTTTT. Protein product: CASSGRPGHPYPNTGELFF. Full variable domain (remainder filled in from reference TRBV9 and TRBJ2-2): DSGVTQTPKHLITATGQRVTLRCSPRSGDLSVYWYQQSLDQGLQFLIQYYNGEERAKGNILERFSAQQFPDLHSELNLSSLELGDSALYFCASSGRPGHPYPNTGELFFGEGSRLTVL.

The genes are TRBV19 and TRBJ1-1, with 7 bases that match TRBD1. This CDR3 comprises 15 residues. The V gene end was trimmed by 5 bases and the J gene end by 1 base; junction bases not matched to a gene: 7. The germline gives CDR1 LNHDA, CDR2 SQIVND (reference sequence). CDR3 sequence reads: CASSAPHRGNTEAFF. The CDR3 region has the DNA TGTGCCAGTAGTGCACCCCACAGGGGGAACACTGAAGCTTTCTTT.

The chain is built from TRBV2 and TRBJ1-1, with 7 positions matching TRBD1. This CDR3 has 17 residues. The J segment lost 0 bases and the V segment lost 8 bases, leaving 15 bases of the junction unmatched. The germline gives CDR1 SNHLY, CDR2 FYNNEI. The CDR3 region has the DNA TGTGCCAGCCGGAACCTAGGTACAGGGGAGATGAACACTGAAGCTTTCTTT. Protein product: CASRNLGTGEMNTEAFF.

The chain joins TRBV25-1 to TRBJ2-5; 7 bases are a match to TRBD2. The J call may be faulty, since TRBJ2-7 better matches the DNA end. The CDR3 extends over 14 amino acids. Germline loops: CDR1 MGHDK, CDR2 SYGVNS. This CDR3 reads CASSEVGGSYEQYF. Here the CDR3 DNA reads TGTGCCAGCAGTGAAGTGGGCGGGAGCTACGAGCAGTACTTC.

The V call is TRBV5-1, the J call TRBJ2-5; 8 bases line up with TRBD1. The J call may not be correct, given that the DNA end is closer to TRBJ2-7. CDR1 is SGHRS, CDR2 YFSETQ, per germline. CDR3 length: 15 amino acids. The CDR3 sequence: CASSLGQGTAYEQYF. The CDR3 DNA sequence: TGCGCCAGCAGCTTGGGACAGGGGACAGCCTACGAGCAGTACTTC.

The J gene is TRBJ2-3, the V gene TRBV29-1, with TRBD2 matching 8 bases. CDR1 and CDR2 (germline): SQVTM, ANQGSEA. The CDR3 extends over 13 amino acids. The junction had 5 bases not matched to a gene; V was cut back by 4 bases and J by 5 bases. CDR3 region: CSVVASGLDTQYF. In DNA form, the CDR3 reads TGCAGCGTTGTGGCTAGCGGGTTAGATACGCAGTATTTT.

In DNA, the CDR3 is TGTGCCAGTAGTCGACAGGGTGGGTTCCCCGGGGAGCTGTTTTTT. It codes for CASSRQGGFPGELFF. The rearrangement links TRBV19 to TRBJ2-2; 7 bases are shared with TRBD1. V was pared by 5 bases and J by 6 bases, with 9 bases of the junction left unmatched. Germline CDR1 and CDR2: LNHDA and SQIVND (reference sequence). The CDR3 loop spans 15 amino acids.

The gene calls are TRBV4-2 and TRBJ1-4, with a possible D match to TRBD1 (6 bases). The germline V and J ends were trimmed by 0 bases and 3 bases, with 20 bases remaining between them. Germline assignment: CDR1 LGHNA and CDR2 YNFKEQ. The CDR3 runs 19 residues. CDR3 DNA sequence: TGTGCCAGCAGCCAAGATATCTGGCCAGGGGAGATTCCTAATGAAAAACTGTTTTTT. This translates into CASSQDIWPGEIPNEKLFF.

The chain has TRBV6-6 and TRBJ1-2, with D perhaps TRBD1 (6 bases). Trimming removed 5 bases from V and 4 bases from J, with 14 bases in between. CDR1 MNHNY and CDR2 SVGAGI come from the germline V gene (reference sequence). The CDR3 is 14 residues long. CDR3 nucleotides: TGTGCCAGCAGTGCAAACAGGGAGGGCTATGGCTACACCTTC. Protein product: CASSANREGYGYTF.

V gene TRBV4-2 combines with J gene TRBJ1-1, with 12 nucleotides matching TRBD1. CDR1 is LGHNA, CDR2 YNFKEQ, per germline. CDR3 length equals 17 residues. J lost 3 bases, V lost 1 base, and 6 bases had no gene match. The CDR3 region has the DNA TGTGCCAGCAGCCAAGCCCAGGGACAGGGGGCCCACACTGAAGCTTTCTTT. It translates to CASSQAQGQGAHTEAFF.

The chain combines TRBV6-5 with TRBJ2-1, with 9 bases identical to TRBD2. The CDR3 has 16 residues. V gave up 0 bases and J gave up 2 bases; unmatched junction bases: 2. Germline CDR1 and CDR2: MNHEY and SVGAGI. CDR3 residues: CASSYSSGGTYNEQFF. The CDR3 DNA reads as TGTGCCAGCAGTTACTCTAGCGGGGGTACCTACAATGAGCAGTTCTTC.

This clone came up a few times. The CDR3 spells CASSLFGVGETQYF. In DNA form, the CDR3 reads TGTGCCAGCAGCTTATTCGGGGTAGGGGAGACCCAGTACTTC. The V and J genes are TRBV7-2 and TRBJ2-5, with D possibly matching TRBD2 (5 bases). CDR1 is SGHTA, CDR2 FQGNSA, per germline. The CDR3 has 14 residues. V was shortened by 2 bases and J by 5 bases, with 12 bases between the two germline ends. The full variable domain, with the rest looked up from reference TRBV7-2 and TRBJ2-5, is GAGVSQSPSNKVTEKGKDVELRCDPISGHTALYWYRQSLGQGLEFLIYFQGNSAPDKSGLPSDRFSAERTGGSVSTLTIQRTQQEDSAVYLCASSLFGVGETQYFGPGTRLLVL.

This chain uses TRBV5-8 with TRBJ1-2, with D unresolved. V gave up 5 bases and J gave up 0 bases, with 20 bases separating them. This CDR3 is built from 17 residues. CDR1 is SGHTS and CDR2 is YDEGEE in the germline V gene. The CDR3 loop reads CASRGREVMSANYGYTF. CDR3 sequence (DNA): TGTGCCAGCAGGGGAAGGGAGGTAATGTCAGCTAACTATGGCTACACCTTC.

A single count supports this clone. The rearrangement links TRBV27 to TRBJ2-2, with D possibly being TRBD2 (6 bases). The length of the CDR3 is 16 residues. Germline lookup yields CDR1 MNHEY and CDR2 SMNVEV (reference sequence). V lost 5 bases and J lost 7, with 20 bases in between. CDR3 nucleotides: TGTGCCAGCAGTCCTCCGGGGTGGGGACTTGTCGGGGAGCTGTTTTTT. It is translated as CASSPPGWGLVGELFF.

To note about this clone: A read error may produce the germline difference seen at one junction end. This sequence joins TRBV2 and TRBJ1-6; 8 nucleotides agree with TRBD1. The CDR3 runs 15 residues. Germline V lookup: CDR1 SNHLY, CDR2 FYNNEI. The CDR3 DNA sequence: TGTGCCGGCAGTGACCGGGCCAGGGGGCATTCACCCCTCCACTTT. Its protein is CAGSDRARGHSPLHF.

In DNA, the CDR3 is TGTGCCAGCAGTTTGCAGGATAATTCACCCCTCCACTTT. Translated, it gives CASSLQDNSPLHF. This chain links TRBV27 with TRBJ1-6; the D is unclear. CDR3 length: 13 amino acids. Germline loops: CDR1 MNHEY, CDR2 SMNVEV (reference sequence). Trimming stripped 3 bases from V and 5 bases from J, with 5 bases between.